This T cell receptor (beta chain) was profiled in a study of OX40 agonist ivuxolimab in advanced cancers. Study summary: Of mixed ages from about 23 to 85 and averaging about 56 years, the group was about 86% male.

Using immunoSEQ multiplex PCR, the repertoire was profiled, and TCRdb retains in-frame clones only, with some absent. The data contain about 22,000 clones, 75% to 90% of them singletons. As to this clone: Its antigen is currently unknown.

The germline CDR1 and CDR2 sequences are SEHNR and FQNEAQ (reference sequence). Trimming pared 0 bases from V and 1 base from J, leaving 10 bases between. The CDR3 is 15 amino acids. The study, taken as a whole, reports: In CD8+ T cells, expanded clones were on average more numerous than in CD4+.

Sequencing used CD4+ or CD8+ T cells sorted from blood, obtained in a trial of the OX40 agonist ivuxolimab. This sequence joins TRBV7-9 and TRBJ2-7, with D unclear. The source is an adult with an advanced solid tumor such as melanoma, head and neck, liver or kidney cancer. CDR3 region: CASSLAPDASYEQYF. Here the CDR3 DNA reads TGTGCCAGCAGCTTAGCGCCCGACGCATCCTACGAGCAGTACTTC.